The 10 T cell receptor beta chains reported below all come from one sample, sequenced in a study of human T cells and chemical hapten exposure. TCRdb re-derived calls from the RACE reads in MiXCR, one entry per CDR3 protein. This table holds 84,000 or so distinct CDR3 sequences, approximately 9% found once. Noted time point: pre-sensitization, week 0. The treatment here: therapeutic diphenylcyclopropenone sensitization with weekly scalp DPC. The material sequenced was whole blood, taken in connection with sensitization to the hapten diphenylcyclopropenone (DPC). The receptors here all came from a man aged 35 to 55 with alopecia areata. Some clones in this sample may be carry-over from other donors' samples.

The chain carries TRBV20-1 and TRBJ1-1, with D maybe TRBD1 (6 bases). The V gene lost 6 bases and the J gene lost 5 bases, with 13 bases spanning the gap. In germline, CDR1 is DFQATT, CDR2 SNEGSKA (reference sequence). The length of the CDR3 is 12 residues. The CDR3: CSAKKGGTEAFF. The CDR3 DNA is TGCAGTGCCAAGAAGGGGGGGACTGAAGCTTTCTTT.

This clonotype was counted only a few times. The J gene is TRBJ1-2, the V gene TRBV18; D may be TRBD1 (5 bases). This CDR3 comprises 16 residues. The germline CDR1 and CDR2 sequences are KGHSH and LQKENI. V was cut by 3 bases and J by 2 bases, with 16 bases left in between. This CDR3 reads CASSPLEGRVNYGYTF. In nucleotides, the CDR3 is TGTGCCAGCTCACCCCTCGAGGGCAGGGTCAACTATGGCTACACCTTC.

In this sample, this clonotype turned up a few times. In DNA form, the CDR3 reads TGTGCCAGCAGTGCCACAGGGCCCAGGCTCTACGAGCAGTACGTC. Encoded protein: CASSATGPRLYEQYV. The chain has TRBV6-4 and TRBJ2-7; D is possibly TRBD1 (6 bases). In germline, CDR1 is MRHNA, CDR2 SNTAGT. CDR3 size: 15 residues. V lost 4 bases and J 3 bases, leaving 16 bases between the germline ends.

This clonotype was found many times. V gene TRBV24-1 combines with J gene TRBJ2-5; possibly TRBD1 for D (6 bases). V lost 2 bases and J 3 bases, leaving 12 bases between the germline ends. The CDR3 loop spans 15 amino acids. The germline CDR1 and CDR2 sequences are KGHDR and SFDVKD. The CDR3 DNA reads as TGTGCCACCAGTGATTCAGGGGCCTCCAAAGAGACCCAGTACTTC. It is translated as CATSDSGASKETQYF.

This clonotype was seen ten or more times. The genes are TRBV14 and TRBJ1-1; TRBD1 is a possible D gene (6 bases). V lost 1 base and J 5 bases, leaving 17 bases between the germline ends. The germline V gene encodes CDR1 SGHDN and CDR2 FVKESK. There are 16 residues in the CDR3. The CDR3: CASSQGDDTGKTEAFF. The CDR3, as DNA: TGTGCCAGCAGCCAAGGGGACGATACAGGGAAAACTGAAGCTTTCTTT.

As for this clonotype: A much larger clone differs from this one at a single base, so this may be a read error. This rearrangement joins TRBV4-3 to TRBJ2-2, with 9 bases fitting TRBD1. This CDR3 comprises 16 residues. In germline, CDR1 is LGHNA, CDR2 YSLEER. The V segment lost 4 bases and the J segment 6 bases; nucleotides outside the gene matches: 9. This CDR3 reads CASSPQTGGAPGELFF. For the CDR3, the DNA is TGCGCCAGCAGCCCTCAGACAGGGGGGGCCCCCGGGGAGCTGTTTTTT.

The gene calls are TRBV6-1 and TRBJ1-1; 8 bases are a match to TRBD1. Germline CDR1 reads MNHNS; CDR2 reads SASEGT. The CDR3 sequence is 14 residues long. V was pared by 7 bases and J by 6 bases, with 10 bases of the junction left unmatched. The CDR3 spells CASIKDGQGAEAFF. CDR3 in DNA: TGTGCCAGCATCAAAGACGGACAGGGTGCTGAAGCTTTCTTT.

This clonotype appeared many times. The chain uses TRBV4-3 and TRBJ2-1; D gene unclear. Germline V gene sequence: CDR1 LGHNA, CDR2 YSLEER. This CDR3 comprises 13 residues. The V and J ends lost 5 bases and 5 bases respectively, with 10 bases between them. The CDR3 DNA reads TGCGCCAGCAGCAGATACACGGACAATGAGCAGTTCTTC. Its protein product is CASSRYTDNEQFF.

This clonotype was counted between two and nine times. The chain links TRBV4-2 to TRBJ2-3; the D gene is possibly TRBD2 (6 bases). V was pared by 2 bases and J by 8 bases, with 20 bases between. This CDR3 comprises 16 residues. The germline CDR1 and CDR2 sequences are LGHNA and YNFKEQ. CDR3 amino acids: CASSQREAEAAATQYF. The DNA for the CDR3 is TGTGCCAGCAGCCAAAGGGAGGCTGAAGCGGCGGCTACGCAGTATTTT.

CDR3 protein: CSASRANEQFF. The CDR3 nucleotides are TGCAGTGCTAGCAGGGCCAATGAGCAGTTCTTC. The rearrangement links TRBV20-1 to TRBJ2-1; D might be TRBD1 (5 bases). Trimming cost V 3 bases and J 6 bases, with 6 bases left between them. This CDR3 has 11 amino acids. The germline V gene has CDR1 DFQATT and CDR2 SNEGSKA (reference sequence).